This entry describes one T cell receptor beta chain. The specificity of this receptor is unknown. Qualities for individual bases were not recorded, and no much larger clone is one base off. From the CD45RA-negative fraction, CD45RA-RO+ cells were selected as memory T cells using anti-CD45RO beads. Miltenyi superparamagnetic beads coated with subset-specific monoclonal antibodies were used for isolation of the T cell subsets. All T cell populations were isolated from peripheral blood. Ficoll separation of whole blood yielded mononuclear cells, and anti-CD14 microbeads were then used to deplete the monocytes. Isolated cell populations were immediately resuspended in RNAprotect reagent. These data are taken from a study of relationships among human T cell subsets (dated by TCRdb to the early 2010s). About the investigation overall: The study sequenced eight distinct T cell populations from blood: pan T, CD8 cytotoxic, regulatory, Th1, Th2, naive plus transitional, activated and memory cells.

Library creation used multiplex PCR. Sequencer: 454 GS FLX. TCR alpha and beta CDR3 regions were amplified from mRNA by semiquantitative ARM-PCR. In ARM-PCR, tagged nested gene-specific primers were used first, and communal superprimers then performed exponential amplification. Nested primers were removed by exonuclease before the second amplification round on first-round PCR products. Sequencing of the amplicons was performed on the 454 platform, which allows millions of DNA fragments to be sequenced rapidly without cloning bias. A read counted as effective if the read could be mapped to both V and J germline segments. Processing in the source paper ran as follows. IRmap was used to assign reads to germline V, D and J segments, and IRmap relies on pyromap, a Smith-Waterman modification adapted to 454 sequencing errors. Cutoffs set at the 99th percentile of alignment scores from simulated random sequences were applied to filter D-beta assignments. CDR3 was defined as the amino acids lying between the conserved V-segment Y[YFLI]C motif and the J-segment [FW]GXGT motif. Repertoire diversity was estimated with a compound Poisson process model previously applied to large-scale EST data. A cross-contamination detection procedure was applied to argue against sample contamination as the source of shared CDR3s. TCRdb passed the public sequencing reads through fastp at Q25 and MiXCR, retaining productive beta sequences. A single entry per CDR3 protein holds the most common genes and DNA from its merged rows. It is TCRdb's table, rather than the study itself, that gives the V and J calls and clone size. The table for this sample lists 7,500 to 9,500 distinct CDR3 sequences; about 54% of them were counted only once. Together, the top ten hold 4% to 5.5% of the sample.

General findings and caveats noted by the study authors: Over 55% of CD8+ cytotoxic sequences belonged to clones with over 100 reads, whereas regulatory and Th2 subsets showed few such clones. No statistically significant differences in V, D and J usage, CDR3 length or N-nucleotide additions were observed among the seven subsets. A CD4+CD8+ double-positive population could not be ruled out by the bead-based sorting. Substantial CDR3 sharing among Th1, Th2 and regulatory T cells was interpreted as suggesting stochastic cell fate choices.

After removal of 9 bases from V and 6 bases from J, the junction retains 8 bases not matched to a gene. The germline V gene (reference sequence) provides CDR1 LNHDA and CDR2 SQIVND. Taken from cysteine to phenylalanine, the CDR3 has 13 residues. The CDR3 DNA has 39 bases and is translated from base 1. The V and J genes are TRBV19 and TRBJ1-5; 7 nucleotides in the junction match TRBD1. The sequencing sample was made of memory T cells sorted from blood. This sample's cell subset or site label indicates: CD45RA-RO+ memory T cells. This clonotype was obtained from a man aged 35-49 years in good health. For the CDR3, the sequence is CASRPTGVQPQHF. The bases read TGTGCCAGCAGACCCACAGGGGTTCAGCCCCAGCATTTT. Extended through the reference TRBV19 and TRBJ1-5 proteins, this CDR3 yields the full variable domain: DGGITQSPKYLFRKEGQNVTLSCEQNLNHDAMYWYRQDPGQGLRLIYYSQIVNDFQKGDIAEGYSVSREKKESFPLTVTSAQKNPTAFYLCASRPTGVQPQHFGDGTRLSIL.